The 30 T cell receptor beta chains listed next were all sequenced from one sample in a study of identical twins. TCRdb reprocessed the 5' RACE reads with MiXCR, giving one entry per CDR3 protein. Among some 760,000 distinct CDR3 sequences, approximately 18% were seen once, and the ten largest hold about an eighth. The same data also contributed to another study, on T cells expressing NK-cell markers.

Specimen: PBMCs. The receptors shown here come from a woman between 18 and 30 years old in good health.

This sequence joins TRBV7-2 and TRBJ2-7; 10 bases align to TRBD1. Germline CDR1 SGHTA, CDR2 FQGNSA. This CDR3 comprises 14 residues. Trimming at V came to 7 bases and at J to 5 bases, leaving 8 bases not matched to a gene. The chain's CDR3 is CASNLDRGQNEQYF. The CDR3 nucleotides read TGTGCCAGCAACCTTGACAGGGGGCAAAACGAGCAGTACTTC.

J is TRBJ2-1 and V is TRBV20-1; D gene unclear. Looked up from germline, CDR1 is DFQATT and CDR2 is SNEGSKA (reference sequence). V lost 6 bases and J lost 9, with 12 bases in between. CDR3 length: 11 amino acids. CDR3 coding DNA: TGCAGTGCCGCCTCATGGGGTGAGCAGTTCTTC. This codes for CSAASWGEQFF.

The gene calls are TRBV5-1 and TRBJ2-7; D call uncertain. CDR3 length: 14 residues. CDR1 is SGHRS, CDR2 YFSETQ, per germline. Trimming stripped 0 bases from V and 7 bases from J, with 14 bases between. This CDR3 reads CASSLDLPAGEQYF. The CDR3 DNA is TGCGCCAGCAGCTTGGATCTCCCAGCAGGAGAGCAGTACTTC.

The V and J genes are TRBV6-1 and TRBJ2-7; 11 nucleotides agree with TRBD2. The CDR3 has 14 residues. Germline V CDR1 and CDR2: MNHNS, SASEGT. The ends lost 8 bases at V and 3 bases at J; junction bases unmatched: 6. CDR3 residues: CASRPGLAVYEQYF. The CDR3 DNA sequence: TGTGCCAGCCGGCCGGGACTAGCGGTCTACGAGCAGTACTTC.

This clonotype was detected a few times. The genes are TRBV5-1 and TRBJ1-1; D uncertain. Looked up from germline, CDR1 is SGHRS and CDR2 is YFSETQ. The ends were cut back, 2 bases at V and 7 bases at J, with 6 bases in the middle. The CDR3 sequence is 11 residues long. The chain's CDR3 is CASSFDNEAFF. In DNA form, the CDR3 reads TGCGCCAGCAGCTTTGATAATGAAGCTTTCTTT.

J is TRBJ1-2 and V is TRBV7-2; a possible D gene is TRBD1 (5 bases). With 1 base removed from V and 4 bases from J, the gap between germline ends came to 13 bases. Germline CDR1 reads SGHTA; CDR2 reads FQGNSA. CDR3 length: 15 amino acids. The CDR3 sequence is CASSLVAAGGYGYTF. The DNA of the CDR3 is TGTGCCAGCAGCTTAGTTGCCGCCGGGGGCTATGGCTACACCTTC.

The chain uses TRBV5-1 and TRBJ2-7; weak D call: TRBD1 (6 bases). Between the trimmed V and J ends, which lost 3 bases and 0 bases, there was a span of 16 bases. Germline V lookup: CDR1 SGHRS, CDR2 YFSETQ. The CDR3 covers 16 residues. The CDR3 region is CASSWIGGSNSYEQYF. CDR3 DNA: TGCGCCAGCAGCTGGATAGGGGGATCAAACTCCTACGAGCAGTACTTC.

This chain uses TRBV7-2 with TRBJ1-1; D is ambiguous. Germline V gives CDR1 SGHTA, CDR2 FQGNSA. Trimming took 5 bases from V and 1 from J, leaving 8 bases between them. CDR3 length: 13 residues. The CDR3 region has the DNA TGTGCCAGCAGCCCTCAGTCGAACACTGAAGCTTTCTTT. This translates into CASSPQSNTEAFF.

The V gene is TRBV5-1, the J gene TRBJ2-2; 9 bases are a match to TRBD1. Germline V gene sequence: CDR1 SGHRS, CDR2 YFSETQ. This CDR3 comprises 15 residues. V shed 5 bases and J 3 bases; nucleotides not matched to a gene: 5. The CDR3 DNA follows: TGCGCCAGCAGGCCTGGGACAGGGTACACCGGGGAGCTGTTTTTT. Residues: CASRPGTGYTGELFF.

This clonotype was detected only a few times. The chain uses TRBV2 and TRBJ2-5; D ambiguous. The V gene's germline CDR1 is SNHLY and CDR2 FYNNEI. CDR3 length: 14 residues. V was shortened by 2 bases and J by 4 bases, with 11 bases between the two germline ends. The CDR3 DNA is TGTGCCAGCAGTGAATTGGGGATTCTAGAGACCCAGTACTTC. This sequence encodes CASSELGILETQYF.

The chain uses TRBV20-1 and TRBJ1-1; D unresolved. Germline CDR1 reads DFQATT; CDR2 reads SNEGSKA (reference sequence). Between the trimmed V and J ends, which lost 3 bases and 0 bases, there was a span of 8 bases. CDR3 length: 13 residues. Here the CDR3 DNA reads TGCAGTGCTAGCCGTTCCCTGAACACTGAAGCTTTCTTT. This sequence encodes CSASRSLNTEAFF.

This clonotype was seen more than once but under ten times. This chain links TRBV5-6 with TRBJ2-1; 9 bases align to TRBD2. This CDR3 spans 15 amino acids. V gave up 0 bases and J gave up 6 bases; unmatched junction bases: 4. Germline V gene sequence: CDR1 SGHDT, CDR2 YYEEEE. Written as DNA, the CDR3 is TGTGCCAGCAGCTTGGGACTAGCGGAGACCAATGAGCAGTTCTTC. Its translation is CASSLGLAETNEQFF.

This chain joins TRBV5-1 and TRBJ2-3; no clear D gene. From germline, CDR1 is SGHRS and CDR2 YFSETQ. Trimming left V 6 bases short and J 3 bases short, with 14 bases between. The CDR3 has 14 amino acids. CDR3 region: CASTLEAGTDTQYF. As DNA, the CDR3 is TGCGCCAGCACTCTGGAAGCTGGTACAGATACGCAGTATTTT.

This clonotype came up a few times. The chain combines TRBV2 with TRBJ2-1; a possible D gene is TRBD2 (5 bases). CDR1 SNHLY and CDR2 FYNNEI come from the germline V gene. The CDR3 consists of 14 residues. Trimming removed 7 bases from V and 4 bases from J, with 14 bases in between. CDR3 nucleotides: TGTGCCAGCACGAGAGGGCAGATTTACAATGAGCAGTTCTTC. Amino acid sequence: CASTRGQIYNEQFF.

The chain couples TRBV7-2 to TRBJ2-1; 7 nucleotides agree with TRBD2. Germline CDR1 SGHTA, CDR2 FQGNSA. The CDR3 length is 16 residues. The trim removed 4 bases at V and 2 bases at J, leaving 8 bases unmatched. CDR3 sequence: CASSSAGTIPYNEQFF. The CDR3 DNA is TGTGCCAGCAGCTCCGCCGGGACTATACCCTACAATGAGCAGTTCTTC.

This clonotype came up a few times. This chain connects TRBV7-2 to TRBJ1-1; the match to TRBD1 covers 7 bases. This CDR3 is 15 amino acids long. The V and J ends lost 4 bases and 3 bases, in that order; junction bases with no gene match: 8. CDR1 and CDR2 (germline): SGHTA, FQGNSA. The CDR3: CASSSRKGQYTEAFF. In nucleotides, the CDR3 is TGTGCCAGCAGCTCTAGAAAGGGACAGTACACTGAAGCTTTCTTT.

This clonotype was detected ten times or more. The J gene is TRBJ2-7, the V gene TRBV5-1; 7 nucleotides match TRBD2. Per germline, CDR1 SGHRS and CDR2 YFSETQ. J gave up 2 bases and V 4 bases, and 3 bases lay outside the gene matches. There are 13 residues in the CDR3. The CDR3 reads CASSPSGTYEQYF. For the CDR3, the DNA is TGCGCCAGCAGCCCTAGCGGAACCTACGAGCAGTACTTC.

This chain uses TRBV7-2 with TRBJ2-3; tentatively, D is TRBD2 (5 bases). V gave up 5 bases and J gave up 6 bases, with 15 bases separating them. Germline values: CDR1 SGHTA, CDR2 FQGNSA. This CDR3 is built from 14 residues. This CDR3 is CASSRNSGVDTQYF. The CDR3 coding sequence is TGTGCCAGCAGCCGCAACTCCGGGGTGGATACGCAGTATTTT.

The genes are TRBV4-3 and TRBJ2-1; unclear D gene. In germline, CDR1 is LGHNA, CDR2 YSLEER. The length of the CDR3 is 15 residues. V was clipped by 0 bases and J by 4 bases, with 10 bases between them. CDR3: CASSQEGGIYNEQFF. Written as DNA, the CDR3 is TGCGCCAGCAGCCAAGAGGGCGGAATTTACAATGAGCAGTTCTTC.

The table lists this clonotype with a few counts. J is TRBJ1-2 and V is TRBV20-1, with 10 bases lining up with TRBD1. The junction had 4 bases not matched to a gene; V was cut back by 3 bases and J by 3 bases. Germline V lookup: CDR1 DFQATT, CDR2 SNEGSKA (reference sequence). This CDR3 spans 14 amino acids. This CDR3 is CSASDRGHDYGYTF. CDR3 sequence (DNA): TGCAGTGCTAGTGACAGGGGGCATGACTATGGCTACACCTTC.

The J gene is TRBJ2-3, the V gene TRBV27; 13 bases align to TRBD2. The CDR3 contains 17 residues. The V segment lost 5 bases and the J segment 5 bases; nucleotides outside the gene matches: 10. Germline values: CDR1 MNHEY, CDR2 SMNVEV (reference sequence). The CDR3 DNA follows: TGTGCCAGCAGTAGAAGGGGACTAGCGGGAACTGTAGATACGCAGTATTTT. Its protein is CASSRRGLAGTVDTQYF.

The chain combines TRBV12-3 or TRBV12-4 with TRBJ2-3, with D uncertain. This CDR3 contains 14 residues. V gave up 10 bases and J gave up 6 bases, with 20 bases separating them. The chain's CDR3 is CATRLSQAWDTQYF. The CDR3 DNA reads TGTGCCACCCGTCTGTCTCAGGCGTGGGATACGCAGTATTTT.

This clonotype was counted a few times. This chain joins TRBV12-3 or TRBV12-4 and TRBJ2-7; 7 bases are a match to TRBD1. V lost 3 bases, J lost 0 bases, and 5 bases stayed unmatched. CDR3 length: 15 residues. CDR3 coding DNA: TGTGCCAGCAGTTTTTGGGACAGTGTCTCCTACGAGCAGTACTTC. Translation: CASSFWDSVSYEQYF.

The CDR3, as DNA: TGCAGCGTTCAGGGGGAGGGCGGGGCAGATACGCAGTATTTT. Its translation: CSVQGEGGADTQYF. V and J are TRBV29-1 and TRBJ2-3, with D perhaps given as TRBD1 or TRBD2 (7 bases each). The CDR3 has 14 residues. Between the trimmed V and J ends, which lost 5 bases and 4 bases, there was a span of 16 bases. CDR1 and CDR2 (germline): SQVTM, ANQGSEA.

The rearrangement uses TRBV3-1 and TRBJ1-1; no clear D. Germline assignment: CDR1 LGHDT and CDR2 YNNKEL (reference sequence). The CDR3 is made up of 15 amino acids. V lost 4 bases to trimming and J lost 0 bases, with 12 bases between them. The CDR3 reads CASSPSRLMNTEAFF. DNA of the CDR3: TGTGCCAGCAGCCCGTCCAGGCTCATGAACACTGAAGCTTTCTTT.

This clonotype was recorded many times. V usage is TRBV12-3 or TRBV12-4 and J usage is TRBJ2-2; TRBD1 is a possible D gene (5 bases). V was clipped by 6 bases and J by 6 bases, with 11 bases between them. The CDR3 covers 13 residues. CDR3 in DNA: TGTGCCAGCAGCCGAACAGGTCCCGGGGAGCTGTTTTTT. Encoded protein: CASSRTGPGELFF.

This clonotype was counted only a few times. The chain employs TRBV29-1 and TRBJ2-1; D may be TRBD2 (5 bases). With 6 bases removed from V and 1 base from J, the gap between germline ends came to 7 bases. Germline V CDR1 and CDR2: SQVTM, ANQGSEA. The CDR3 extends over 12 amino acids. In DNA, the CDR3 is TGCAGCGTCGGCGGGTCCTACAATGAGCAGTTCTTC. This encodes CSVGGSYNEQFF.

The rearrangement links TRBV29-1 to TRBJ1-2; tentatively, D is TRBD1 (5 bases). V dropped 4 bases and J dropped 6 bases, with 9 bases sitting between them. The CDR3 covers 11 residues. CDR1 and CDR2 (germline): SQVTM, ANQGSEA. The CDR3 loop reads CSVVGADGYTF. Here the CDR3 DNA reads TGCAGCGTTGTAGGGGCGGATGGCTACACCTTC.

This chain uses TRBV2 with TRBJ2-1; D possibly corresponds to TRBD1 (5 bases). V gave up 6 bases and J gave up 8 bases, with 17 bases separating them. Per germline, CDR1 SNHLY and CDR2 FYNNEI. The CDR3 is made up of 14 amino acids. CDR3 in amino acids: CASSAEQGDDEQFF. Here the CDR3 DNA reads TGTGCCAGCAGCGCGGAGCAGGGTGACGATGAGCAGTTCTTC. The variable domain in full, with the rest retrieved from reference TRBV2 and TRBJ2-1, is EPEVTQTPSHQVTQMGQEVILRCVPISNHLYFYWYRQILGQKVEFLVSFYNNEISEKSEIFDDQFSVERPDGSNFTLKIRSTKLEDSAMYFCASSAEQGDDEQFFGPGTRLTVL.

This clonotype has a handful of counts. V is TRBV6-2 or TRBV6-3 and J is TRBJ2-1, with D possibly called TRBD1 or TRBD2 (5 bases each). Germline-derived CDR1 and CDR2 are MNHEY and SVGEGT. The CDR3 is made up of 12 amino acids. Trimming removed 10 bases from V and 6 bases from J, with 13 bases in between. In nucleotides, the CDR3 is TGTGCCATTAAGGGGAGTATCAATGAGCAGTTCTTC. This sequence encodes CAIKGSINEQFF.